The 24 T cell receptor beta chains below were found in one sample sequenced in a study of human T cells and chemical hapten exposure (dated by TCRdb to the early 2020s). Sample time point, as interpreted from the label and publication: patch test 1, 2 weeks after DPC sensitization. According to the study, the label for this sample's treatment or condition signals: therapeutic diphenylcyclopropenone sensitization with weekly scalp DPC. The receptor library was made with RACE. Sequencing instrument: NextSeq 500. In-frame beta chains were kept once TCRdb had trimmed the public reads at Q25 with fastp and called clones with MiXCR. Identical CDR3 proteins give one entry, which carries the most common genes and DNA. The sample table records 79,000 or so distinct CDR3 sequences; 25% to 40% of these occur just once. The ten largest clones capture about 8.9% of the sample. This material consisted of whole blood, taken in connection with sensitization to the hapten diphenylcyclopropenone (DPC). The origin of the receptors is a middle-aged man with alopecia areata. Some clones in this sample may be carry-over from other donors' samples.

Here the CDR3 DNA reads TGTGCCACCCCCAGTGGGCAGGGAGAAGACAATGAGCAGTTCTTC. The encoded protein is CATPSGQGEDNEQFF. V gene TRBV24-1 combines with J gene TRBJ2-1; D might be TRBD1 or TRBD2, each matching 5 bases. The CDR3 is 15 amino acids. Looked up from germline, CDR1 is KGHDR and CDR2 is SFDVKD. V was shortened by 9 bases and J by 5 bases, with 19 bases between the two germline ends.

This rearrangement joins TRBV19 to TRBJ1-5, with D unresolved. There are 12 residues in the CDR3. Germline-derived CDR1 and CDR2 are LNHDA and SQIVND (reference sequence). The CDR3 sequence: CASLEGNQPQHF. The CDR3 DNA reads TGTGCTTCCCTGGAGGGCAATCAGCCCCAGCATTTT.

The V and J genes are TRBV12-3 or TRBV12-4 and TRBJ2-7; D uncertain. The CDR3 is 11 amino acids. Trimming removed 4 bases at V and 3 bases at J, with 4 bases between. CDR3 sequence reads: CASSSYYEQYF. The DNA of the CDR3 is TGTGCCAGCAGTTCTTACTACGAGCAGTACTTC.

This clonotype appeared a few times. One junction end disagrees with the germline gene, perhaps due to a read error. The genes are TRBV29-1 and TRBJ2-3; D is possibly TRBD2 (6 bases). Per the germline V gene, CDR1 is SQVTM and CDR2 is ANQGSEA. This CDR3 is 15 amino acids long. This chain's CDR3 is CSFDGGSTSTDTQYF. The CDR3 DNA reads TGCAGCTTTGATGGAGGGAGTACTAGCACAGATACGCAGTATTTT.

This clonotype was detected many times. The rearrangement links TRBV7-9 to TRBJ1-5; D remains unclear. Germline V CDR1 and CDR2: SEHNR, FQNEAQ (reference sequence). This CDR3 comprises 12 residues. The V end was cut by 4 bases, the J end by 6 bases, with 7 bases between. CDR3 nucleotides: TGTGCCAGCAGCTCCGGTAGTCAGCCCCAGCATTTT. It translates to CASSSGSQPQHF.

The chain links TRBV12-3 or TRBV12-4 to TRBJ1-3, with 9 bases fitting TRBD1. With 5 bases clipped from V and 2 bases from J, the junction kept 7 bases outside the gene matches. CDR3 length: 16 residues. This CDR3 reads CASSPSDRGPGNTIYF. The CDR3 DNA is TGTGCCAGCAGTCCATCGGACAGGGGACCTGGAAACACCATATATTTT.

The chain combines TRBV20-1 with TRBJ1-5; D is unresolved. The length of the CDR3 is 14 residues. CDR1 is DFQATT and CDR2 is SNEGSKA in the germline V gene (reference sequence). Between the trimmed V and J ends, which lost 6 bases and 0 bases, there was a span of 12 bases. This CDR3 is CSARESLSNQPQHF. CDR3 DNA: TGCAGTGCCCGAGAGAGCCTTAGCAATCAGCCCCAGCATTTT.

The chain joins TRBV10-3 to TRBJ2-1; 9 nucleotides match TRBD2. V was pared by 4 bases and J by 5 bases, with 3 bases of the junction left unmatched. Germline assignment: CDR1 ENHRY and CDR2 SYGVKD. The CDR3 sequence is 14 residues long. Here the CDR3 DNA reads TGTGCCATCAGTGCCGGGACTAGCCACAATGAGCAGTTCTTC. Residues: CAISAGTSHNEQFF.

This clonotype was detected only a few times. This chain links TRBV3-1 with TRBJ2-2; 7 nucleotides line up with TRBD2. The ends lost 0 bases at V and 4 bases at J; junction bases unmatched: 8. The length of the CDR3 is 17 residues. CDR1 is LGHDT, CDR2 YNNKEL, per germline (reference sequence). CDR3 sequence (DNA): TGTGCCAGCAGCCAAGATCGTGGGAGGGCCTCCACCGGGGAGCTGTTTTTT. Amino acids: CASSQDRGRASTGELFF. Based on the CDR3 plus reference TRBV3-1 and TRBJ2-2, the full variable domain is DTAVSQTPKYLVTQMGNDKSIKCEQNLGHDTMYWYKQDSKKFLKIMFSYNNKELIINETVPNRFSPKSPDKAHLNLHINSLELGDSAVYFCASSQDRGRASTGELFFGEGSRLTVL.

This sequence joins TRBV6-5 and TRBJ2-1; 7 bases fit TRBD1. Germline V gene sequence: CDR1 MNHEY, CDR2 SVGAGI. The trim removed 5 bases at V and 6 bases at J, leaving 13 bases unmatched. This CDR3 has 16 residues. CDR3 coding DNA: TGTGCCAGCAGTAAAAACCGGGACAGACACCTCAATGAGCAGTTCTTC. Translating gives CASSKNRDRHLNEQFF.

This chain uses TRBV12-3 or TRBV12-4 with TRBJ2-1; 8 bases fit TRBD2. V lost 3 bases and J lost 6; bases outside the gene matches: 4. The CDR3 contains 14 residues. CDR3 sequence (DNA): TGTGCCAGCAGTTTTCTAGCGGGTCCCAATGAGCAGTTCTTC. Amino acid sequence: CASSFLAGPNEQFF.

This chain uses TRBV5-1 with TRBJ2-2, with D possibly being TRBD1 or TRBD2 (5 bases each). Trimming shortened V by 3 bases and J by 1 base, and 22 bases separated the two germline ends. This CDR3 contains 19 residues. Germline values: CDR1 SGHRS, CDR2 YFSETQ. The CDR3, as DNA: TGCGCCAGCAGCTCTGGGGGATTGGGGATGCAAGAGAACACCGGGGAGCTGTTTTTT. Translated: CASSSGGLGMQENTGELFF.

At least ten counts were recorded for this clonotype. The chain carries TRBV20-1 and TRBJ2-7; weak D call: TRBD2 (6 bases). CDR1 DFQATT and CDR2 SNEGSKA come from the germline V gene (reference sequence). The CDR3 spans 15 residues. The V end lost 3 bases, the J end lost 1 base, and 16 bases lay between the germline ends. The CDR3 reads CSARDSGRGSYEQYF. CDR3 sequence (DNA): TGCAGTGCTAGGGACTCCGGACGGGGGTCCTACGAGCAGTACTTC.

In its sample, this clonotype was seen a few times. V usage is TRBV5-1 and J usage is TRBJ1-1, with D uncertain. The germline CDR1 and CDR2 sequences are SGHRS and YFSETQ. Deletions cut 2 bases from V and 4 bases from J, with 6 bases between. The CDR3 consists of 12 residues. CDR3 residues: CASSLHRTEAFF. In DNA form, the CDR3 reads TGCGCCAGCAGCTTACACCGCACTGAAGCTTTCTTT.

The rearrangement joins TRBV7-6 to TRBJ2-7; TRBD1 matches 7 bases. The CDR3 has 14 residues. Trimming at V came to 4 bases and at J to 2 bases, leaving 5 bases not matched to a gene. Germline V gene data show CDR1 as SGHVS and CDR2 as FNYEAQ. CDR3: CASSWDSFTYEQYF. Written as DNA, the CDR3 is TGTGCCAGCAGCTGGGACAGTTTTACCTACGAGCAGTACTTC.

The chain has TRBV28 and TRBJ2-5; D is undetermined. Germline assignment: CDR1 MDHEN and CDR2 SYDVKM. Trimming stripped 1 base from V and 2 bases from J, with 2 bases between. The CDR3 extends over 12 amino acids. CDR3 loop: CASSLFQETQYF. DNA of the CDR3: TGTGCCAGCAGTTTATTTCAAGAGACCCAGTACTTC.

This clonotype has only a few counts. V gene TRBV18 combines with J gene TRBJ2-2, with 7 positions matching TRBD2. CDR1 KGHSH and CDR2 LQKENI come from the germline V gene. CDR3 size: 15 residues. V lost 2 bases and J lost 6; bases outside the gene matches: 6. The chain's CDR3 is CASSPSRETSGELFF. Written as DNA, the CDR3 is TGTGCCAGCTCACCATCGCGGGAGACGTCCGGGGAGCTGTTTTTT.

The chain recombines TRBV7-9 with TRBJ2-1; 9 bases map to TRBD2. J gave up 6 bases and V 4 bases, and 10 bases lay outside the gene matches. The CDR3 is 16 residues long. Germline CDR1 and CDR2: SEHNR and FQNEAQ (reference sequence). The DNA for the CDR3 is TGTGCCAGCAGCTCCTCCGCCCAAGCGGGGGGCAATGAGCAGTTCTTC. It encodes CASSSSAQAGGNEQFF.

V is TRBV15 and J is TRBJ2-3; 9 positions agree with TRBD2. The CDR3 is 16 residues long. Germline V gives CDR1 LNHNV, CDR2 YYDKDF (reference sequence). V lost 0 bases, J lost 2 bases, and 3 bases stayed unmatched. The CDR3 spells CATSRDGTSSTDTQYF. The CDR3, as DNA: TGTGCCACCAGCAGAGATGGGACTAGCTCCACAGATACGCAGTATTTT. The full variable domain, with the rest looked up from reference TRBV15 and TRBJ2-3, is DAMVIQNPRYQVTQFGKPVTLSCSQTLNHNVMYWYQQKSSQAPKLLFHYYDKDFNNEADTPDNFQSRRPNTSFCFLDIRSPGLGDTAMYLCATSRDGTSSTDTQYFGPGTRLTVL.

The chain has TRBV6-2 or TRBV6-3 and TRBJ2-3, with TRBD2 matching 7 bases. The CDR3 consists of 15 residues. Germline values: CDR1 MNHEY, CDR2 SVGEGT. V gave up 6 bases and J gave up 2 bases; unmatched junction bases: 8. Here the CDR3 reads CASRPGLLNTDTQYF. The CDR3 bases are TGTGCCAGCAGACCGGGACTACTAAACACAGATACGCAGTATTTT.

This clonotype occurred a few times. V usage is TRBV11-2 and J usage is TRBJ1-3; D possibly corresponds to TRBD1 (5 bases). Looked up from germline, CDR1 is SGHAT and CDR2 is FQNNGV. CDR3 length: 15 residues. Trimming pared 5 bases from V and 9 bases from J, leaving 20 bases between. CDR3: CASSPRMGDPGTIYF. The CDR3 DNA reads as TGTGCCAGCAGCCCTAGAATGGGGGATCCGGGCACCATATATTTT.

The rearrangement uses TRBV5-1 and TRBJ2-1, with D tentatively TRBD2 (6 bases). Germline V gene data show CDR1 as SGHRS and CDR2 as YFSETQ. The CDR3 runs 14 residues. Trimming shortened V by 6 bases and J by 8 bases, and 18 bases separated the two germline ends. In DNA form, the CDR3 reads TGCGCCAGCACGCACGTGACTAGTCTCTATGAGCAGTTCTTC. This codes for CASTHVTSLYEQFF.

This chain joins TRBV27 and TRBJ1-1; 11 nucleotides line up with TRBD1. CDR1 MNHEY and CDR2 SMNVEV come from the germline V gene (reference sequence). The CDR3 contains 15 residues. The trim removed 5 bases at V and 7 bases at J, leaving 9 bases unmatched. The CDR3 DNA is TGTGCCAGCAGTGGACCGGGACAGGGGGTTCGTGAAGCTTTCTTT. Translated: CASSGPGQGVREAFF.

This clonotype was observed a few times. This sequence joins TRBV20-1 and TRBJ1-1; D is uncertain. Trimming removed 1 base from V and 1 base from J, with 10 bases in between. Per the germline V gene, CDR1 is DFQATT and CDR2 is SNEGSKA (reference sequence). This CDR3 comprises 14 residues. In DNA form, the CDR3 reads TGCAGTGCTAGAGTGGGTCCAGCGAACACTGAAGCTTTCTTT. Its translation is CSARVGPANTEAFF.